This is a list of T cell receptor beta chains from one sample in a study of shared clonotypes between healthy human individuals. Method: immunoSEQ multiplex PCR; TCRdb's copy keeps in-frame clones and lacks some. The sample includes under 2,000,000 clones, approximately 94% of them seen just once. The sequencing input was naive CD8+ T cells sorted from blood. Receptors originate from a man younger than 35 in good health. CDR3s include the opening cysteine and the closing phenylalanine or tryptophan. The order of the fields is J gene, V gene, CDR3 length, CDR3 protein.

>TRBJ1-5|TRBV5-8|12
CASSSLDSIKHF
>TRBJ2-3|TRBV5-1|14
CASSFSTSTDTQYF
>TRBJ2-2|TRBV5-1|18
CASSARLAGGLSTGELFF
>TRBJ2-1|TRBV28|15
CASRGRGGSYNEQFF
>TRBJ1-1|TRBV28|14
CASSFSGENTEAFF
>TRBJ2-2|TRBV28|15
CASSLRGGATGELFF
>TRBJ2-1|TRBV6-6|16
CASSRMAGLAGNEQFF
>TRBJ2-3|TRBV5-4|13
CASSLRSRDTQYF
>TRBJ2-2|TRBV6-5|15
CASSYQVTNTGELFF
>TRBJ2-7|TRBV5-1|13
CASLTGVRHEQYF
>TRBJ2-7|TRBV2|16
CASIFSSGSPSYEQYF
>TRBJ2-3|TRBV2|14
CASSEWKGADTQYF
>TRBJ2-5|TRBV5-4|13
CASSLGSDETQYF
>TRBJ2-3|TRBV27|14
CASSKVAGTDTQYF
>TRBJ2-1|TRBV7-9|15
CASSLAQGQRNEQFF
>TRBJ2-7|TRBV4-1|14
CASSQAPGVYEQYF
>TRBJ2-5|TRBV7-9|16
CASSPRVPGGQETQYF
>TRBJ2-5|TRBV5-6|11
CASSLTETQYF
>TRBJ1-4|TRBV5-1|15
CASSLTGGEVEKLFF
>TRBJ2-1|TRBV4-3|15
CASSLRDDGYNEQFF
>TRBJ2-7|TRBV28|16
CASSAILAGYSYEQYF
>TRBJ2-7|TRBV2|13
CASSDNWAYEQYF
>TRBJ2-2|TRBV9|17
CASSPGASGINTGELFF
>TRBJ2-3|TRBV2|14
CARTGTASTDTQYF
>TRBJ1-1|TRBV6-1|13
CASSVTVFSEAFF
>TRBJ2-7|TRBV4-1|15
CASSQRTGGFNEQYF
>TRBJ2-1|TRBV10-3|16
CAISELALSSYNEQFF
>TRBJ2-5|TRBV21-1|17
CASSKKGRDTTYETQYF
>TRBJ2-3|TRBV27|15
CASSWTSGGFDTQYF
>TRBJ2-7|TRBV4-3|18
CASSQAVGLLAGGSEQYF
>TRBJ1-5|TRBV19|14
CASTGAATNQPQHF
>TRBJ2-1|TRBV4-3|17
CASSHTLGQGGYNEQFF
>TRBJ1-5|TRBV28|16
CASSWHGTGNNQPQHF
>TRBJ2-3|TRBV19|14
CASTGHLEADTQYF
>TRBJ2-7|TRBV2|13
CASRATESYEQYF
>TRBJ1-2|TRBV4-3|16
CASSQDEEGLRSGYTF
>TRBJ2-3|TRBV15|17
CATSRGFREGFSDTQYF
>TRBJ1-5|TRBV27|14
CASSSRVYNQPQHF
>TRBJ1-1|TRBV5-4|14
CASSLTGTGGEGFF
>TRBJ2-1|TRBV7-9|16
CASSPRGRAIYNEQFF
>TRBJ2-7|TRBV9|13
CASSAGRSSEQYF
>TRBJ2-1|TRBV10-1|15
CASSDPGEGHNEQFF
>TRBJ1-4|TRBV30|13
CAWSSYGGEKLFF
>TRBJ2-1|TRBV5-6|16
CASSLGTGGLYNEQFF
>TRBJ2-7|TRBV11-2|13
CASSPPGGDEQYF
>TRBJ2-7|TRBV27|15
CASSPATGGGVEQYF
>TRBJ2-3|TRBV27|15
CASSRTGKSTDTQYF
>TRBJ2-2|TRBV9|17
CASSALQGATNTGELFF
>TRBJ2-1|TRBV5-1|16
CASSLVGDSPYNEQFF